This passage covers 20 T cell receptor beta chains from one sample sequenced in a study of OX40 agonist ivuxolimab in advanced cancers. The repertoire was sequenced with immunoSEQ multiplex PCR; TCRdb's copy has only in-frame clones and lacks some. This sample has about 79,000 clones, with 88% found just once. Sequenced material: CD4+ or CD8+ T cells sorted from blood, taken in a trial of the OX40 agonist ivuxolimab. The receptors stem from an adult with an advanced solid tumor such as melanoma, head and neck, liver or kidney cancer.

This clone came up a few times. The chain recombines TRBV19 with TRBJ2-5; D might be TRBD2 (6 bases). Deletions cut 4 bases from V and 2 bases from J, with 11 bases between. This CDR3 is 14 amino acids long. Germline CDR1 reads LNHDA; CDR2 reads SQIVND (reference sequence). The CDR3 DNA reads TGTGCCAGTAGTAGAACCGGGACTCAAGAGACCCAGTACTTC. Translation gives CASSRTGTQETQYF.

The V and J genes are TRBV7-9 and TRBJ2-7, with TRBD1 as a possible D gene (6 bases). The CDR3 extends over 14 amino acids. CDR1 and CDR2 (germline): SEHNR, FQNEAQ (reference sequence). The V end lost 5 bases, the J end lost 7 bases, and 18 bases lay between the germline ends. CDR3 protein: CASSRGQGLGEQYF. CDR3 DNA: TGTGCCAGCAGCCGAGGGCAGGGGCTGGGTGAGCAGTACTTC.

The table lists this clone with a count of one. The chain couples TRBV5-1 to TRBJ1-6, with TRBD1 matching 8 bases. The ends lost 4 bases at V and 9 bases at J; junction bases unmatched: 9. The CDR3 extends over 15 amino acids. Germline-derived CDR1 and CDR2 are SGHRS and YFSETQ. The CDR3 DNA reads TGCGCCAGCAGCCCTCAGGGGGCTGTTGGTTCACCCCTCCACTTT. It codes for CASSPQGAVGSPLHF.

The chain employs TRBV27 and TRBJ2-7; a possible D gene is TRBD2 (7 bases). CDR1 is MNHEY and CDR2 is SMNVEV in the germline V gene (reference sequence). V was cut by 4 bases and J by 6 bases, with 22 bases left in between. The CDR3 totals 16 residues. The CDR3 sequence is CASSSPISGARGEQYF. The CDR3 region has the DNA TGTGCCAGCAGTTCCCCCATCAGCGGGGCCAGGGGCGAGCAGTACTTC.

The CDR3 region has the DNA TGTGCCAGCAGTACCCAGGGGGAGGCATACGAGCAGTACTTC. As protein: CASSTQGEAYEQYF. This sequence joins TRBV2 and TRBJ2-7; D perhaps matches TRBD1 (7 bases). The CDR3 contains 14 residues. Germline CDR1 and CDR2: SNHLY and FYNNEI. The V end lost 5 bases, the J end lost 4 bases, and 15 bases lay between the germline ends. The full variable domain, completed using reference TRBV2 and TRBJ2-7, is EPEVTQTPSHQVTQMGQEVILRCVPISNHLYFYWYRQILGQKVEFLVSFYNNEISEKSEIFDDQFSVERPDGSNFTLKIRSTKLEDSAMYFCASSTQGEAYEQYFGPGTRLTVT.

This chain uses TRBV5-1 with TRBJ2-3; D not resolved. Germline CDR1 and CDR2: SGHRS and YFSETQ. V was shortened by 3 bases and J by 2 bases, with 13 bases between the two germline ends. The CDR3 loop spans 15 amino acids. CDR3 in amino acids: CASSSDPRPTDTQYF. The CDR3 coding sequence is TGCGCCAGCAGCTCGGACCCGCGACCCACAGATACGCAGTATTTT.

The V gene is TRBV7-8, the J gene TRBJ2-5; D is undetermined. Trimming left V 5 bases short and J 9 bases short, with 16 bases between. From germline, CDR1 is SGHVS and CDR2 FQNEAQ. The CDR3 sequence is 13 residues long. CDR3 DNA: TGTGCCAGCAGCACCCTCGGGTTGGTGGCCCAGTACTTC. Translating it yields CASSTLGLVAQYF.

There are a few counts of this clone. The rearrangement links TRBV10-3 to TRBJ2-7; 9 bases match TRBD1. V lost 6 bases to trimming and J lost 2 bases; unmatched junction nucleotides: 23. The CDR3 has 20 residues. Germline lookup yields CDR1 ENHRY and CDR2 SYGVKD. The CDR3 is CAISDTTGTGMIFGTYEQYF. CDR3 nucleotides: TGTGCCATCAGCGATACTACCGGGACAGGGATGATTTTCGGGACCTACGAGCAGTACTTC.

This clone is a singleton in its sample. The chain uses TRBV27 and TRBJ2-1, with 12 bases fitting TRBD2. The CDR3 runs 15 residues. With 6 bases clipped from V and 3 bases from J, the junction kept 3 bases outside the gene matches. CDR1 is MNHEY, CDR2 SMNVEV, per germline (reference sequence). The CDR3 region has the DNA TGTGCCAGCAGACTAGCGGGAGGAATCTACAATGAGCAGTTCTTC. The encoded protein is CASRLAGGIYNEQFF.

The chain joins TRBV6-6 to TRBJ1-1; TRBD1 matches at 9 bases. The CDR3 is made up of 15 amino acids. Germline loops: CDR1 MNHNY, CDR2 SVGAGI (reference sequence). Trimming removed 3 bases from V and 3 bases from J; junction bases left unmatched: 5. CDR3 in amino acids: CASSYLDRGDTEAFF. CDR3 in DNA: TGTGCCAGCAGTTATTTAGACAGGGGGGACACTGAAGCTTTCTTT.

V gene TRBV7-6 combines with J gene TRBJ2-5; D may match TRBD1 or TRBD2 (5 bases each). V lost 5 bases to trimming and J lost 2 bases, with 9 bases between them. This CDR3 is built from 13 residues. In germline, CDR1 is SGHVS, CDR2 FNYEAQ. In DNA form, the CDR3 reads TGTGCCAGCAGCGGGGGTTCACAAGAGACCCAGTACTTC. This gives the protein CASSGGSQETQYF.

The sample holds one count of this clone. The V and J genes are TRBV5-6 and TRBJ2-3; tentative D call: TRBD2 (6 bases). CDR1 and CDR2 from the germline V gene are SGHDT and YYEEEE. CDR3 size: 15 residues. Trimming cost V 4 bases and J 1 base, with 13 bases left between them. For the CDR3, the DNA is TGTGCCAGCAGCCGGCCCGGGGAGGGCACAGATACGCAGTATTTT. Encoded protein: CASSRPGEGTDTQYF.

This clone was observed a single time. The J gene is TRBJ2-2, the V gene TRBV2; 8 bases agree with TRBD2. Trimming at V came to 8 bases and at J to 5 bases, leaving 10 bases not matched to a gene. The CDR3 is 15 amino acids. Germline CDR1 reads SNHLY; CDR2 reads FYNNEI. This chain's CDR3 is CASGESGRGTGELFF. DNA for the CDR3: TGTGCCAGCGGGGAGAGCGGGAGAGGGACCGGGGAGCTGTTTTTT.

The CDR3 DNA sequence: TGTGCCAGCAGACTACTAGCGGGAGGTCACTACGAGCAGTACTTC. Its translation: CASRLLAGGHYEQYF. The rearrangement uses TRBV6-5 and TRBJ2-7; 12 bases line up with TRBD2. Germline V gene sequence: CDR1 MNHEY, CDR2 SVGAGI. Trimming took 6 bases from V and 3 from J; bases not matched to a gene: 6. The CDR3 runs 15 residues.

As to this clone: In the same sample, other DNA sequences code for this CDR3. The chain is built from TRBV19 and TRBJ2-5; D perhaps matches TRBD2 (6 bases). CDR3 length equals 16 residues. V gave up 1 base and J gave up 1 base, with 13 bases separating them. Germline V gene sequence: CDR1 LNHDA, CDR2 SQIVND (reference sequence). CDR3 amino acids: CASSIGSAGLQETQYF. The DNA for the CDR3 is TGTGCCAGTAGTATAGGATCAGCGGGCCTCCAAGAGACCCAGTACTTC. The entire variable domain, with the rest obtained from reference TRBV19 and TRBJ2-5, is as follows: DGGITQSPKYLFRKEGQNVTLSCEQNLNHDAMYWYRQDPGQGLRLIYYSQIVNDFQKGDIAEGYSVSREKKESFPLTVTSAQKNPTAFYLCASSIGSAGLQETQYFGPGTRLLVL.

This clone showed up just a few times. The V gene is TRBV18, the J gene TRBJ2-2, with 9 bases matching TRBD1. V gave up 0 bases and J gave up 5 bases; unmatched junction bases: 7. The germline V gene has CDR1 KGHSH and CDR2 LQKENI. This CDR3 contains 17 residues. The CDR3: CASSPPKGQGRTGELFF. The CDR3 nucleotides read TGTGCCAGCTCACCACCGAAGGGACAGGGTAGAACCGGGGAGCTGTTTTTT.

The gene calls are TRBV12-5 and TRBJ2-5; TRBD1 aligns across 7 bases. The CDR3 has 12 amino acids. V lost 9 bases, J lost 7 bases, and 8 bases stayed unmatched. Germline CDR1 reads LGHNT; CDR2 reads FRNRAP. CDR3 amino acids: CASGTAGWTQYF. In DNA form, the CDR3 reads TGTGCTAGCGGGACAGCAGGGTGGACCCAGTACTTC.

The chain joins TRBV6-1 to TRBJ1-4; possibly TRBD1 for D (6 bases). The CDR3 loop spans 16 amino acids. The V end lost 3 bases, the J end lost 0 bases, and 11 bases lay between the germline ends. CDR1 MNHNS and CDR2 SASEGT come from the germline V gene. This chain's CDR3 is CASSEKYRATNEKLFF. As DNA, the CDR3 is TGTGCCAGCAGTGAGAAATACAGGGCAACTAATGAAAAACTGTTTTTT.

The chain combines TRBV9 with TRBJ1-1, with a tentative D call TRBD1 (6 bases). Trimming left V 4 bases short and J 1 base short, with 11 bases between. The length of the CDR3 is 14 residues. Germline V CDR1 and CDR2: SGDLS, YYNGEE. CDR3 coding DNA: TGTGCCAGCAGCACGACGGGACAGAACACTGAAGCTTTCTTT. It encodes CASSTTGQNTEAFF.

The chain has TRBV5-1 and TRBJ2-1, with TRBD1 matching over 7 bases. This CDR3 is 14 amino acids long. J gave up 4 bases and V 5 bases, and 6 bases lay outside the gene matches. Germline CDR1 is SGHRS and CDR2 is YFSETQ. The CDR3 nucleotides read TGCGCCAGCAGGCCGGGACAGCAATACAATGAGCAGTTCTTC. Its translation is CASRPGQQYNEQFF.